This T cell receptor (beta chain) comes out of a study of shared clonotypes between healthy human individuals. This clone was seen only once. Its specificity is not known. Profiling relied on immunoSEQ multiplex PCR, and the TCRdb table lists in-frame clones only, not all of them. The sample includes roughly 650,000 clones, 90% to 97% seen only once; the top ten take 0.11%. General study results and limits: Across a handful of donors, naive CD4 shared about 5%, naive CD8 around 4%, memory CD4 roughly 2.1%, memory CD8 about 0.38%.

V was trimmed by 1 base and J by 0 bases, leaving 18 bases between them. The CDR3 runs 18 residues. Looked up from germline, CDR1 is LNHDA and CDR2 is SQIVND (reference sequence). The naive CD8 fraction comprised CD45RO-negative cells positively selected for CCR7 and excluded terminally differentiated effector memory CD45RA+ cells. The sample consisted of naive CD8+ T cells sorted from blood. The J gene is TRBJ1-1, the V gene TRBV19; no definite D call. This receptor was obtained from a woman aged 30 to 39 in good health. The CDR3 here is CASSIGTEIRLMNTEAFF. The CDR3 nucleotides read TGTGCCAGTAGTATAGGGACCGAGATACGACTCATGAACACTGAAGCTTTCTTT. Together with reference TRBV19 and TRBJ1-1, the CDR3 gives the full variable domain: DGGITQSPKYLFRKEGQNVTLSCEQNLNHDAMYWYRQDPGQGLRLIYYSQIVNDFQKGDIAEGYSVSREKKESFPLTVTSAQKNPTAFYLCASSIGTEIRLMNTEAFFGQGTRLTVV.